Following are 2 T cell receptor beta chains from one sample sequenced in a study of T cell responses to AZD1222 COVID-19 vaccine (dated by TCRdb to the early 2020s). The library was obtained by the immunoSEQ multiplex PCR assay. In its TCRdb copy, this immuneACCESS table keeps in-frame sequences only and misses some clones. Where compared with another copy, unresolved V genes explain less than half of these, and the others have no known cause. The sample table shows about 130,000 clones, and roughly 90% are seen once. The leading ten clones occupy 4.2% of the sample. The time point label, read with the paper, signifies: baseline before first vaccination. The sequences come from peripheral blood, collected on day 0 of AZD1222 vaccination. The receptors derive from an adult in good health.

The chain employs TRBV5-4 and TRBJ2-7; 9 nucleotides align to TRBD1. The junction had 5 bases not matched to a gene; V was cut back by 1 base and J by 3 bases. Looked up from germline, CDR1 is SGHNT and CDR2 is YYREEE (reference sequence). The CDR3 is made up of 15 amino acids. This CDR3 reads CASSLPGQGLYEQYF. CDR3 in DNA: TGTGCCAGCAGCTTGCCGGGACAGGGTCTCTACGAGCAGTACTTC.

J is TRBJ1-2 and V is TRBV30; D is possibly TRBD1 (6 bases). Trimming took 3 bases from V and 7 from J, leaving 15 bases between them. Per the germline V gene, CDR1 is GTSNPN and CDR2 is SVGIG (reference sequence). The CDR3 has 13 amino acids. CDR3 bases: TGTGCCTGGAGCGGGTTGGCAGGGGCTGGCTACACCTTC. Translating gives CAWSGLAGAGYTF.